One and the same sample provided the 20 T cell receptor beta chains below, sequenced in a study of cytomegalovirus exposure and HLA in healthy donors. This PCR relied on a set of 60 Vbeta primers and 13 Jbeta primers. Here immunoSEQ multiplex PCR was the method, and the copy in TCRdb shows in-frame clones only, minus some. The table shows over 130,000 clones, with approximately 70% occurring only once. Sequenced: PBMCs. These receptor sequences come from a woman in her 30s in good health and CMV-seronegative.

V usage is TRBV28 and J usage is TRBJ2-5; TRBD1 matches 9 bases. The J call could be wrong; TRBJ2-7 is a better fit for the DNA end. Germline V gene sequence: CDR1 MDHEN, CDR2 SYDVKM. This CDR3 comprises 14 residues. CDR3 in amino acids: CASSFPDRGYEQYF. DNA of the CDR3: TGTGCCAGCAGTTTCCCGGACAGGGGTTACGAGCAGTACTTC.

The rearrangement uses TRBV19 and TRBJ1-2; perhaps TRBD1 as D (6 bases). CDR3 length equals 14 residues. CDR1 is LNHDA and CDR2 is SQIVND in the germline V gene (reference sequence). The ends were cut back, 6 bases at V and 3 bases at J, with 14 bases in the middle. The CDR3: CASRKGESDYGYTF. CDR3 coding DNA: TGTGCCAGTAGAAAGGGGGAGAGCGACTATGGCTACACCTTC.

This chain uses TRBV4-1 with TRBJ2-5; TRBD1 matches at 7 bases. The V segment lost 6 bases and the J segment 5 bases; nucleotides outside the gene matches: 12. CDR1 and CDR2 from the germline V gene are MGHRA and YSYEKL. This CDR3 has 15 residues. The CDR3 is CASRRGTVPGETQYF. The CDR3 coding sequence is TGCGCCAGCAGGCGAGGGACAGTGCCAGGGGAGACCCAGTACTTC.

The rearrangement joins TRBV7-2 to TRBJ2-1; 9 bases align to TRBD2. The V segment lost 5 bases and the J segment 8 bases; nucleotides outside the gene matches: 13. The germline gives CDR1 SGHTA, CDR2 FQGNSA. The CDR3 runs 16 residues. CDR3 region: CASSPILSGGPHEQFF. For the CDR3, the DNA is TGTGCCAGCAGCCCGATCCTAAGCGGGGGGCCCCATGAGCAGTTCTTC.

V is TRBV5-4 and J is TRBJ2-1, with 7 bases matching TRBD1. Germline V gene data show CDR1 as SGHNT and CDR2 as YYREEE (reference sequence). This CDR3 contains 16 residues. V was pared by 0 bases and J by 6 bases, with 9 bases of the junction left unmatched. The CDR3 nucleotides read TGTGCCAGCAGCTTGGTAGACAGGGTCGGAGGCAATGAGCAGTTCTTC. Amino acid sequence: CASSLVDRVGGNEQFF.

The rearrangement uses TRBV30 and TRBJ2-7; D call uncertain. The CDR3 has 14 residues. Between the trimmed V and J ends, which lost 0 bases and 6 bases, there was a span of 15 bases. Per germline, CDR1 GTSNPN and CDR2 SVGIG (reference sequence). CDR3 sequence: CAWSVDSLVTEQYF. The CDR3 DNA reads as TGTGCCTGGAGTGTGGATAGCTTGGTCACCGAGCAGTACTTC. The whole variable domain, remainder taken from reference TRBV30 and TRBJ2-7, is SQTIHQWPATLVQPVGSPLSLECTVEGTSNPNLYWYRQAAGRGLQLLFYSVGIGQISSEVPQNLSASRPQDRQFILSSKKLLLSDSGFYLCAWSVDSLVTEQYFGPGTRLTVT.

The chain has TRBV29-1 and TRBJ2-5; TRBD1 agrees at 8 bases. V trimming: 4 bases; J trimming: 5 bases; junction bases outside the gene matches: 12. Germline V gene lookup returns CDR1 SQVTM and CDR2 ANQGSEA. This CDR3 region has 15 residues. CDR3 region: CSVGLPGQGGETQYF. For the CDR3, the DNA is TGCAGCGTTGGATTGCCCGGACAGGGCGGGGAGACCCAGTACTTC.

The chain joins TRBV5-1 to TRBJ2-7; perhaps TRBD2 as D (7 bases). The CDR3 has 15 residues. V was clipped by 0 bases and J by 5 bases, with 15 bases between them. Germline V gives CDR1 SGHRS, CDR2 YFSETQ. DNA of the CDR3: TGCGCCAGCAGCTTGGAGGGGGGGGCTACCGACGAGCAGTACTTC. Its translation: CASSLEGGATDEQYF. The full variable domain, completed using reference TRBV5-1 and TRBJ2-7, is KAGVTQTPRYLIKTRGQQVTLSCSPISGHRSVSWYQQTPGQGLQFLFEYFSETQRNKGNFPGRFSGRQFSNSRSEMNVSTLELGDSALYLCASSLEGGATDEQYFGPGTRLTVT.

This clone has a handful of counts. The chain uses TRBV19 and TRBJ1-1, with D perhaps matching TRBD1 (6 bases). V lost 5 bases to trimming and J lost 3 bases, with 13 bases between them. This CDR3 spans 14 amino acids. The germline CDR1 and CDR2 sequences are LNHDA and SQIVND (reference sequence). CDR3 amino acids: CASSLPGQYTEAFF. CDR3 coding DNA: TGTGCCAGTAGTCTCCCTGGACAGTACACTGAAGCTTTCTTT.

A few counts support this clone. The chain recombines TRBV9 with TRBJ2-1, with 13 bases that match TRBD2. Per the germline V gene, CDR1 is SGDLS and CDR2 is YYNGEE. This CDR3 is built from 18 residues. V shed 4 bases, J shed 6 bases, and the junction held 13 bases outside the gene matches. CDR3 residues: CASSSTSGGAGVPNEQFF. The CDR3 DNA is TGTGCCAGCAGCTCCACTAGCGGGGGGGCCGGGGTCCCCAATGAGCAGTTCTTC.

The rearrangement joins TRBV7-2 to TRBJ1-6; D is unclear. Germline CDR1 is SGHTA and CDR2 is FQGNSA. V dropped 4 bases and J dropped 3 bases, with 7 bases sitting between them. CDR3 length: 14 amino acids. In DNA, the CDR3 is TGTGCCAGCAGCTCCCGGAGCTATAATTCACCCCTCCACTTT. This sequence encodes CASSSRSYNSPLHF. The full variable domain, completed using reference TRBV7-2 and TRBJ1-6, is GAGVSQSPSNKVTEKGKDVELRCDPISGHTALYWYRQSLGQGLEFLIYFQGNSAPDKSGLPSDRFSAERTGGSVSTLTIQRTQQEDSAVYLCASSSRSYNSPLHFGNGTRLTVT.

The chain recombines TRBV18 with TRBJ2-3; 7 bases agree with TRBD1. The CDR3 length is 15 residues. The ends lost 1 base at V and 2 bases at J; junction bases unmatched: 3. CDR1 KGHSH and CDR2 LQKENI come from the germline V gene. CDR3 protein: CASSPRQGATDTQYF. The CDR3 coding sequence is TGTGCCAGCTCACCACGACAGGGTGCCACAGATACGCAGTATTTT.

In this sample, this clone turned up once. The chain recombines TRBV29-1 with TRBJ2-1; 7 positions agree with TRBD2. Trimming took 7 bases from V and 3 from J; bases not matched to a gene: 9. This CDR3 contains 14 residues. From germline, CDR1 is SQVTM and CDR2 ANQGSEA. The CDR3 sequence: CSASGRDYYNEQFF. CDR3 DNA: TGCAGCGCCTCCGGCCGGGACTACTACAATGAGCAGTTCTTC.

Ten or more counts support this clone. The chain is built from TRBV5-6 and TRBJ2-5; no firm D call. This CDR3 region has 14 residues. The ends were cut back, 0 bases at V and 2 bases at J, with 8 bases in the middle. Per the germline V gene, CDR1 is SGHDT and CDR2 is YYEEEE. DNA for the CDR3: TGTGCCAGCAGCTTGGAACACCGTCAAGAGACCCAGTACTTC. It codes for CASSLEHRQETQYF.

This clone was found once. V usage is TRBV19 and J usage is TRBJ2-5, with TRBD2 matching over 9 bases. The CDR3 has 13 residues. Germline CDR1 is LNHDA and CDR2 is SQIVND (reference sequence). The junction had 8 bases not matched to a gene; V was cut back by 9 bases and J by 6 bases. CDR3 amino acids: CASQLAGEQTQYF. In nucleotides, the CDR3 is TGTGCCAGCCAATTAGCGGGAGAACAGACCCAGTACTTC.

The V call is TRBV30, the J call TRBJ1-3; 9 nucleotides match TRBD1. Germline V gives CDR1 GTSNPN, CDR2 SVGIG (reference sequence). This CDR3 has 14 residues. The trim removed 3 bases at V and 4 bases at J, leaving 4 bases unmatched. The CDR3 region is CAWSEDRGGNTIYF. The CDR3 DNA sequence: TGTGCCTGGAGCGAGGACAGGGGCGGAAACACCATATATTTT. Supplemented by reference TRBV30 and TRBJ1-3, the full variable domain reads SQTIHQWPATLVQPVGSPLSLECTVEGTSNPNLYWYRQAAGRGLQLLFYSVGIGQISSEVPQNLSASRPQDRQFILSSKKLLLSDSGFYLCAWSEDRGGNTIYFGEGSWLTVV.

The V call is TRBV7-2, the J call TRBJ2-5, with 10 bases fitting TRBD1. The V gene end was trimmed by 3 bases and the J gene end by 1 base; junction bases not matched to a gene: 8. The CDR3 is 17 residues long. CDR1 is SGHTA, CDR2 FQGNSA, per germline. The CDR3 DNA reads as TGTGCCAGCAGCTTCTTTAGGACAGGGGGTCCCCAAGAGACCCAGTACTTC. It encodes CASSFFRTGGPQETQYF.

The rearrangement joins TRBV6-1 to TRBJ2-3; TRBD1 might be the D (6 bases). The CDR3 is 15 amino acids. Trimming took 6 bases from V and 5 from J, leaving 18 bases between them. Germline-derived CDR1 and CDR2 are MNHNS and SASEGT. In nucleotides, the CDR3 is TGTGCCAGCAGCACAATCCAGAGAGGGGGAGATACGCAGTATTTT. Translated, it gives CASSTIQRGGDTQYF.

The chain joins TRBV9 to TRBJ2-3; 9 bases match TRBD2. The CDR3 is made up of 15 amino acids. V was pared by 3 bases and J by 5 bases, with 7 bases of the junction left unmatched. CDR1 is SGDLS and CDR2 is YYNGEE in the germline V gene. The CDR3 loop is CASSATSGWLDTQYF. In DNA, the CDR3 is TGTGCCAGCAGCGCCACTAGCGGGTGGTTAGATACGCAGTATTTT. The full variable domain, with the rest looked up from reference TRBV9 and TRBJ2-3, is DSGVTQTPKHLITATGQRVTLRCSPRSGDLSVYWYQQSLDQGLQFLIQYYNGEERAKGNILERFSAQQFPDLHSELNLSSLELGDSALYFCASSATSGWLDTQYFGPGTRLTVL.

The chain carries TRBV28 and TRBJ2-7, with D unclear. The CDR3 has 14 residues. Trimming pared 2 bases from V and 2 bases from J, leaving 10 bases between. From germline, CDR1 is MDHEN and CDR2 SYDVKM. As DNA, the CDR3 is TGTGCCAGCAGTTTAGGTATAGCACCCTACGAGCAGTACTTC. This gives the protein CASSLGIAPYEQYF.